This entry is about one T cell receptor (beta chain). Looked up from germline, CDR1 is MNHEY and CDR2 is SVGAGI. V was clipped by 7 bases and J by 5 bases, with 14 bases between them. The CDR3 runs 13 residues. The data belong to a study of blood T cell repertoires in COVID-19. Study summary: Acute and convalescent COVID-19 specimens originated in the United States, Italy and Spain. PBMCs, B-cell-depleted T cells, or T cells provided the cDNA or gDNA that made up the material.

In the original processing: Estimated nucleated cell counts came from reference gene primer amplification. TCRdb keeps only in-frame clones here, not all; method: immunoSEQ multiplex PCR. The V and J calls and clone size come from that table; D and trimming were worked out from the DNA. The table lists 250,000 to 300,000 clones, approximately 82% of them singletons, with around 5.4% in the top ten. This clonotype was sampled from a man at least 80 years old with acute or convalescent COVID-19. Sequences were obtained from peripheral blood. The chain links TRBV6-5 to TRBJ1-2, with D uncertain. CDR3 coding DNA: TGTGCCAGCATGAACGCACGCGCATATGGCTACACCTTC. Translated: CASMNARAYGYTF.